A single T cell receptor beta chain is shown here with its context. Using immunoSEQ multiplex PCR, the repertoire was profiled, and TCRdb retains in-frame clones only, with some absent. The sample shows approximately 410,000 clones, about nine tenths of them seen only once. The data were obtained in a study of blood T cell repertoires in COVID-19. Trimming shortened V by 2 bases and J by 8 bases, and 13 bases separated the two germline ends. This CDR3 spans 14 amino acids. Germline CDR1 is SEHNR and CDR2 is FQNEAQ (reference sequence). The sample taken for sequencing was peripheral blood. V usage is TRBV7-9 and J usage is TRBJ2-1; no reliable D call. The TCR comes from a woman younger than 45 with active or convalescent COVID-19. CDR3 nucleotide sequence: TGTGCCAGCAGCTTATCCACCTGGGCCGATGAGCAGTTCTTC. Protein product: CASSLSTWADEQFF.